This TCR beta chain was identified in a study of CD8+ T cells in alopecia areata. Study-level results: For patients receiving tofacitinib, scalp clonality and expanded CD8+ clones among the top 100 significantly decreased. In lesional scalp, particularly from alopecia totalis/universalis, clonality was higher than in normal scalp.

Reverse transcription of extracted RNA yielded cDNA, which provided the sequencing template. Repertoires were generated with immunoSEQ multiplex PCR, while TCRdb's copy carries only in-frame clones and drops some. The profile shows under 150,000 clones, roughly 56% of them singletons. Worth noting for this clone: The antigen is not known.

V shed 5 bases and J shed 7 bases, with 20 bases lying between them. The CDR3 is made up of 15 amino acids. The germline CDR1 and CDR2 sequences are MNHEY and SMNVEV (reference sequence). Treatment meaning: oral pan-JAK inhibitor, 5-10 mg twice daily. The study team obtained lesional scalp punch biopsies and peripheral blood from alopecia areata patients. The specimen was CD4+ T cells sorted from blood, collected at week 24, from a patient treated with tofacitinib. The genes are TRBV27 and TRBJ1-2; a weak D match, TRBD1 (5 bases). The sequence was collected from a human donor with alopecia areata. CDR3 amino acids: CASSPRRQLRGGYTF. CDR3 bases: TGTGCCAGCAGTCCAAGACGACAGTTAAGGGGTGGCTACACCTTC.